Below are 15 T cell receptor beta chains sequenced from a single sample in a study of blood T cell repertoires in COVID-19 (TCRdb year 2020). The method behind the library was the immunoSEQ multiplex PCR assay. The table comes from immuneACCESS by way of TCRdb, which keeps in-frame sequences with V and J called. Part of the clones is missing from these tables; in studies checked, under half for an unresolved V gene and the rest for unknown reasons. For this sample there are fewer than 30,000 clones; 77% appear just once. The ten top clones hold 7.5% to 8% of the sample. The sample consisted of peripheral blood. Source of these receptors: a woman aged 65 to 85 with active or convalescent COVID-19.

The chain couples TRBV7-9 to TRBJ1-4; TRBD1 is a possible D gene (5 bases). Trimming cost V 6 bases and J 0 bases, with 11 bases left between them. The CDR3 contains 15 residues. Per germline, CDR1 SEHNR and CDR2 FQNEAQ (reference sequence). CDR3 protein: CASRLTGATNEKLFF. The CDR3 DNA reads as TGTGCCAGCAGGTTAACAGGAGCAACTAATGAAAAACTGTTTTTT.

This clone was observed once. DNA for the CDR3: TGTGCCAGCAGGACCGGGACATCAAGGGGCTACACCTTC. It yields the protein CASRTGTSRGYTF. The genes are TRBV2 and TRBJ1-2; tentative D call: TRBD1 (6 bases). CDR1 SNHLY and CDR2 FYNNEI come from the germline V gene. CDR3 length: 13 amino acids. Trimming took off 6 bases at V and 8 bases at J, with 16 bases between the two ends.

This chain connects TRBV4-3 to TRBJ1-2, with 7 positions matching TRBD1. Losses at the gene ends were 4 bases for V and 5 bases for J; bases not matched to a gene: 7. CDR3 size: 14 residues. The V gene's germline CDR1 is LGHNA and CDR2 YSLEER. The CDR3 bases are TGCGCCAGCAGCCGCACGGGACAGCTGTATGGCTACACCTTC. It encodes CASSRTGQLYGYTF.

The genes are TRBV7-9 and TRBJ1-2, with D perhaps TRBD1 (6 bases). The CDR3 totals 11 residues. Per the germline V gene, CDR1 is SEHNR and CDR2 is FQNEAQ (reference sequence). V was trimmed by 7 bases and J by 10 bases, leaving 13 bases between them. CDR3 loop: CASTLQGDYTF. The CDR3 bases are TGTGCCAGCACCCTACAGGGAGACTACACCTTC.

The chain joins TRBV27 to TRBJ1-3; D gene unclear. The CDR3 is made up of 16 amino acids. Germline loops: CDR1 MNHEY, CDR2 SMNVEV (reference sequence). V lost 6 bases, J lost 1 base, and 16 bases lay in between. CDR3 nucleotide sequence: TGTGCCAGCAGCAGAGGTAGAGGGATGTCTGGAAACACCATATATTTT. Translation: CASSRGRGMSGNTIYF.

A remark on this clone: Distinct nucleotide sequences in the sample also encode this CDR3. The chain recombines TRBV27 with TRBJ2-1, with 8 bases fitting TRBD1. The V gene end was trimmed by 4 bases and the J gene end by 7 bases; junction bases not matched to a gene: 9. The CDR3 spans 15 residues. The V gene's germline CDR1 is MNHEY and CDR2 SMNVEV (reference sequence). The CDR3 reads CASSWRTGSHNEQFF. CDR3 coding DNA: TGTGCCAGCAGTTGGCGGACAGGGAGCCATAATGAGCAGTTCTTC.

This chain's CDR3 is CASTLTGNKYNEQFF. In DNA form, the CDR3 reads TGCGCCAGCACCTTAACCGGGAACAAGTACAATGAGCAGTTCTTC. This chain connects TRBV5-1 to TRBJ2-1; possible D gene TRBD2, 5 bases. Per the germline V gene, CDR1 is SGHRS and CDR2 is YFSETQ. There are 15 residues in the CDR3. V gave up 6 bases and J gave up 4 bases, with 17 bases separating them.

The V gene is TRBV19, the J gene TRBJ1-2; possibly TRBD1 for D (5 bases). Germline CDR1 LNHDA, CDR2 SQIVND (reference sequence). V was cut by 3 bases and J by 4 bases, with 9 bases left in between. This CDR3 has 13 amino acids. As DNA, the CDR3 is TGTGCCAGTAGTATGCGACAGCTCTATGGCTACACCTTC. Protein: CASSMRQLYGYTF.

This chain joins TRBV7-9 and TRBJ2-7, with TRBD2 matching 8 bases. The germline gives CDR1 SEHNR, CDR2 FQNEAQ (reference sequence). V lost 5 bases, J lost 9 bases, and 9 bases stayed unmatched. The CDR3 consists of 13 residues. CDR3 in DNA: TGTGCCAGCAGCAAAAGCGGGGGTCTGGGGCAGTACTTC. Residues: CASSKSGGLGQYF.

This clone was counted a single time. This rearrangement joins TRBV11-2 to TRBJ2-5; TRBD2 might be the D (6 bases). With 1 base removed from V and 6 bases from J, the gap between germline ends came to 15 bases. Germline values: CDR1 SGHAT, CDR2 FQNNGV. The CDR3 contains 15 residues. Here the CDR3 DNA reads TGTGCCAGCAGCTTAGGCTATGCGGGACGGAAGACCCAGTACTTC. Translated, it gives CASSLGYAGRKTQYF.

The chain has TRBV7-9 and TRBJ2-1, with 14 bases lining up with TRBD2. V dropped 5 bases and J dropped 4; count of bases not matched to a gene: 7. Germline V lookup: CDR1 SEHNR, CDR2 FQNEAQ (reference sequence). This CDR3 contains 17 residues. The CDR3 nucleotides are TGTGCCAGCAGCATTGGGACTAGCGGGAGCATATACAATGAGCAGTTCTTC. This translates into CASSIGTSGSIYNEQFF.

This chain links TRBV14 with TRBJ2-1; the match to TRBD2 covers 10 bases. Trimming took 1 base from V and 6 from J; bases not matched to a gene: 6. The CDR3 length is 16 residues. Germline CDR1 is SGHDN and CDR2 is FVKESK. The DNA for the CDR3 is TGTGCCAGCAGCCAAGTTCGGACTAGCGGAACCAATGAGCAGTTCTTC. This encodes CASSQVRTSGTNEQFF.

In DNA form, the CDR3 reads TGTGCCAGCAGCTTAGGGTGGCAAGATACGCAGTATTTT. Its protein is CASSLGWQDTQYF. The rearrangement uses TRBV7-2 and TRBJ2-3, with D unresolved. The CDR3 sequence is 13 residues long. Trimming took 1 base from V and 5 from J, leaving 7 bases between them. CDR1 is SGHTA and CDR2 is FQGNSA in the germline V gene.

The V gene is TRBV7-2, the J gene TRBJ2-5, with D maybe TRBD2 (6 bases). The V end was cut by 2 bases, the J end by 2 bases, with 12 bases between. Germline V gene lookup returns CDR1 SGHTA and CDR2 FQGNSA. The CDR3 spans 15 residues. The CDR3 is CASSLIRRAQETQYF. CDR3 sequence (DNA): TGTGCCAGCAGCTTAATTCGGAGGGCACAAGAGACCCAGTACTTC. The complete variable domain, with remaining parts taken from reference TRBV7-2 and TRBJ2-5, reads GAGVSQSPSNKVTEKGKDVELRCDPISGHTALYWYRQSLGQGLEFLIYFQGNSAPDKSGLPSDRFSAERTGGSVSTLTIQRTQQEDSAVYLCASSLIRRAQETQYFGPGTRLLVL.

This chain links TRBV10-3 with TRBJ1-2, with 7 bases lining up with TRBD1. Per germline, CDR1 ENHRY and CDR2 SYGVKD. This CDR3 comprises 17 residues. Trimming cost V 3 bases and J 3 bases; bases outside gene matches: 13. This CDR3 reads CAISDYGTERSYYGYTF. Written as DNA, the CDR3 is TGTGCCATCAGTGATTATGGGACAGAAAGGTCTTACTATGGCTACACCTTC.